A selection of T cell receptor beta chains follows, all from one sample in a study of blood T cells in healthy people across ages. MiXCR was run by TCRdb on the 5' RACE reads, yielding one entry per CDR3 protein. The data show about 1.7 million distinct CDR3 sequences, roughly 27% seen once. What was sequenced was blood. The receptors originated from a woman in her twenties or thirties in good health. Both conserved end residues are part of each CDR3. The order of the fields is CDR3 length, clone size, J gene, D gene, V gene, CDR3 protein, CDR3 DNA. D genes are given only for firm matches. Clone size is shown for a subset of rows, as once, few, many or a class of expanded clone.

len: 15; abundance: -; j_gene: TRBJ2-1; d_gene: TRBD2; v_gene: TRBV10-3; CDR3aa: CAISETSGGQNERFF; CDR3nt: TGTGCCATCAGTGAAACTAGCGGGGGGCAGAATGAGCGGTTCTTC
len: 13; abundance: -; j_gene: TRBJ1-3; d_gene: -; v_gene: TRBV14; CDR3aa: CASSQVRGLTIYF; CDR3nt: TGTGCCAGCAGCCAAGTCAGAGGACTCACCATATATTTT
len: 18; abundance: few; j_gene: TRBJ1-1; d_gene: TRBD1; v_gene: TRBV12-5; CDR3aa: CASGLRTGGAGSSTEAFF; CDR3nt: TGTGCCAGTGGTCTGCGGACAGGGGGCGCAGGATCGTCCACTGAAGCTTTCTTT
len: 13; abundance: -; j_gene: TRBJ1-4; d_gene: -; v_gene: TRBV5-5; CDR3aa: CASSLWTNEKLFF; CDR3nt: TGTGCCAGCAGCTTGTGGACTAATGAAAAACTGTTTTTT
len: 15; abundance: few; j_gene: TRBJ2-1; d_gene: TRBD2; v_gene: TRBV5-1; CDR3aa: CASSLPTSGYNEQFF; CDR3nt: TGCGCCAGCAGCTTGCCGACTAGCGGCTACAATGAGCAGTTCTTC
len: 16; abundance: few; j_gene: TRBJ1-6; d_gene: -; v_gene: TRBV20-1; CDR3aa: CSARPGGGTYNSPLHF; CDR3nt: TGCAGTGCTAGACCCGGCGGGGGCACCTATAATTCACCCCTCCACTTT
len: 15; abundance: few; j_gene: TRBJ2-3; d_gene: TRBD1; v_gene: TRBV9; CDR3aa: CASSVGGTGLDTQYF; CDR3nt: TGTGCCAGCAGCGTAGGGGGGACAGGGCTAGATACGCAGTATTTT
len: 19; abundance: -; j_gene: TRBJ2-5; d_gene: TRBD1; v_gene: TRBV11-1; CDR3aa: CASSLTGDSAAPDQETQYF; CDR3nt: TGTGCCAGCAGCTTGACAGGGGACTCGGCCGCGCCAGACCAAGAGACCCAGTACTTC
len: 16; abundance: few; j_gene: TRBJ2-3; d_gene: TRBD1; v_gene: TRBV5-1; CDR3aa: CASSAPTGVGTDTQYF; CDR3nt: TGCGCCAGCAGCGCCCCGACAGGGGTGGGCACAGATACGCAGTATTTT
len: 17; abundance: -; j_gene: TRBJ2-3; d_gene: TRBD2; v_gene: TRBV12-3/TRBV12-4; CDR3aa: CASSVYMTSGSQDTQYF; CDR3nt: TGTGCCAGCAGTGTGTACATGACTAGCGGGAGCCAAGATACGCAGTATTTT
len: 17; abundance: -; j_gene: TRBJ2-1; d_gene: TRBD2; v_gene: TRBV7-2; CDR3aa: CASSLMVRTSGYNEQFF; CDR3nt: TGTGCCAGCAGCTTAATGGTCAGGACTAGCGGTTACAATGAGCAGTTCTTC
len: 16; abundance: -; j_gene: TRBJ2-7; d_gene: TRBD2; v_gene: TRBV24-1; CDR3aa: CATSDATSGSLYEQYF; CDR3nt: TGTGCCACCAGTGACGCTACTAGCGGGAGTTTGTACGAGCAGTACTTC
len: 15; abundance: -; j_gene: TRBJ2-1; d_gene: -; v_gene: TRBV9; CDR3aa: CASSFWPSSYNEQFF; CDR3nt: TGTGCCAGCAGCTTCTGGCCTAGCTCCTACAATGAGCAGTTCTTC